Given below is one TCR beta chain in context. A much larger clone lies one base from this, so it may be a read error. Between the trimmed V and J ends, which lost 7 bases and 2 bases, there was a span of 10 bases. CDR1 and CDR2 (germline): MGHRA, YSYEKL. CDR3 length: 13 amino acids. This sample stems from a study of blood T cells in healthy people across ages. The second PCR ran about 6 to 12 cycles with a sample-barcoded 5' primer and J-beta primers. Each CDR3 protein gets one entry after TCRdb re-called the 5' RACE reads with MiXCR. The data show roughly 930,000 distinct CDR3 sequences, around 46% seen once. Aged about 6 to 95, donors were systemically healthy Caucasians from Russia.

The sequenced sample was blood. This TCR was recovered from a man aged 25 to 40 in good health. V usage is TRBV4-1 and J usage is TRBJ2-3; D might be TRBD2 (6 bases). The chain's CDR3 is CASITGDTDTQYF. CDR3 nucleotide sequence: TGCGCCAGCATCACGGGGGACACAGATACGCAGTATTTT.